One sample yielded the 5 T cell receptor beta chains listed below, sequenced in a study of T cell repertoires in cytomegalovirus infection. From the reads, TCRdb called clonotypes with MiXCR, one entry per CDR3 protein. Of approximately 1,000,000 distinct CDR3 sequences listed, around 32% are singletons. For these TCRs, the target antigens are not known. Specimen: cultured CD8+ T cells from PBMCs, collected from culture after CMV antigen stimulation. The receptor source for this set is a human donor in good health (CMV status not recorded). Some clones in this sample may be carry-over from other donors' samples.

This clonotype appeared a single time. The gene calls are TRBV27 and TRBJ1-1; D is perhaps TRBD1 (5 bases). Germline assignment: CDR1 MNHEY and CDR2 SMNVEV (reference sequence). CDR3 length equals 14 residues. V gave up 3 bases and J gave up 4 bases, with 12 bases separating them. Here the CDR3 reads CASSFSGEGTEAFF. In DNA form, the CDR3 reads TGTGCCAGCAGTTTCTCGGGGGAGGGCACTGAAGCTTTCTTT.

J is TRBJ2-3 and V is TRBV6-6; D call uncertain. Looked up from germline, CDR1 is MNHNY and CDR2 is SVGAGI (reference sequence). The V end was cut by 0 bases, the J end by 3 bases, with 16 bases between. This CDR3 is built from 17 residues. The CDR3 sequence is CASSYSIRTKPTDTQYF. The DNA for the CDR3 is TGTGCCAGCAGTTACTCGATAAGGACGAAGCCAACAGATACGCAGTATTTT.

This clonotype was seen only once. Just one base apart from a much larger clone, this may be a read error. CDR3 loop: CASSSVGNTIYF. The CDR3 DNA sequence: TGTGCCAGCAGCTCTGTCGGAAACACCATATATTTT. The chain combines TRBV7-6 with TRBJ1-3; D remains unclear. Germline-derived CDR1 and CDR2 are SGHVS and FNYEAQ. There are 12 residues in the CDR3. V was shortened by 4 bases and J by 4 bases, with 5 bases between the two germline ends.

There are a few counts of this clonotype. This chain joins TRBV4-1 and TRBJ2-1; D unresolved. V dropped 4 bases and J dropped 14 bases, with 12 bases sitting between them. Germline CDR1 reads MGHRA; CDR2 reads YSYEKL. The CDR3 is made up of 11 amino acids. CDR3 DNA: TGCGCCAGCAGCCTTGGGCCCAAAAAGTTCTTC. This translates into CASSLGPKKFF.

The rearrangement uses TRBV27 and TRBJ2-1; a possible D gene is TRBD2 (7 bases). CDR3 length: 16 amino acids. Germline assignment: CDR1 MNHEY and CDR2 SMNVEV (reference sequence). The V end was cut by 7 bases, the J end by 8 bases, with 24 bases between. The CDR3 sequence is CASTLIGGASVDEQFF. The CDR3 nucleotides read TGTGCCAGCACCCTTATTGGGGGGGCCTCGGTCGATGAGCAGTTCTTC.